Described below is a single T cell receptor (beta chain) sequence and its context. In the authors' methods: Reference gene primer amplification in the assay estimated nucleated cell counts. The data were produced by immunoSEQ multiplex PCR, yet TCRdb's version contains in-frame clones alone and is incomplete. The V and J calls and clone size were taken over from that table, and D and trimming were inferred from the DNA. The profile shows about 130,000 clones, approximately 83% of them singletons. Germline V gene data show CDR1 as LGHDT and CDR2 as YNNKEL (reference sequence). There are 17 residues in the CDR3. V was clipped by 1 base and J by 4 bases; unmatched bases: 12. This specimen belongs to a study of blood T cell repertoires in COVID-19. Turning to the study itself: The United States, Italy and Spain were the sources of the acute and convalescent COVID-19 samples. In each case, the material was cDNA or gDNA derived from T cells, B-cell-depleted T cells, or PBMCs.

Cohort 3 donors counted as recovered after two negative PCRs, clearance, or resolved symptoms. Material: PBMCs or T cells enriched from blood (not recorded which). The chain has TRBV3-1 (or the pseudogene TRBV3-2) and TRBJ1-1; 7 positions agree with TRBD1. This clonotype originated in a man aged 45-65 years who had recovered from COVID-19. Written as DNA, the CDR3 is TGTGCCAGCAGCCAAGTGGACCCGACAGGGCTGGGCACTGAAGCTTTCTTT. It codes for CASSQVDPTGLGTEAFF.